The clone carrying this TCR beta chain showed up just a few times. Its target is not known. This sample is part of a study of cytomegalovirus exposure and HLA in healthy donors. The study, taken as a whole, reports: Later analysis associated a missense DCLRE1C variant with TCR beta V- and J-gene trimming. Further analysis, carried out later, found HLA-associated TCR beta chains more clonally expanded than equally common other chains.

60 Vbeta and 13 Jbeta primers were used in PCR. Only in-frame clones appear in the TCRdb table, and some are missing; sequencing was by immunoSEQ multiplex PCR. The repertoire includes approximately 210,000 clones, 79% of them detected once, and about 1.4% sits in the top ten. Trimming at V came to 0 bases and at J to 3 bases, leaving 0 bases not matched to a gene. CDR1 is SGDLS and CDR2 is YYNGEE in the germline V gene. This CDR3 is 14 amino acids long. The sample comprised PBMCs. This sequence originates from a girl aged 10 to 17 in good health and CMV-seropositive. The chain joins TRBV9 to TRBJ2-5; TRBD2 matches at 9 bases. In nucleotides, the CDR3 is TGTGCCAGCAGCGTAGTAGCGGGAGAAGAGACCCAGTACTTC. Translation: CASSVVAGEETQYF.